This T cell receptor beta chain was captured in a study of T-cell reconstitution after alpha-beta-depleted transplantation in children. The study, taken as a whole, reports: Newly made T cells mostly supplied T-cell counts and diversity one year after transplant. Several hundred rapidly expanded clones from non-depleted graft cells reportedly supplied alpha-beta T cells about two months post-transplant.

This clonotype has only a few counts. Its antigen is not identified. The TCRbeta library incorporated unique molecular identifiers. A single record per CDR3 protein comes from TCRdb applying MiXCR to the PCR reads. Among some 260,000 distinct CDR3 sequences, 20% to 30% were seen once, and the ten largest hold 4.8%. CDR1 and CDR2 from the germline V gene are DFQATT and SNEGSKA (reference sequence). With 3 bases removed from V and 0 bases from J, the gap between germline ends came to 13 bases. CDR3 length: 15 residues. The specimen comprised PBMCs, mostly from graft donor cells, sampled 360 days after TCRalphabeta/CD19-depleted stem cell transplant. The rearrangement uses TRBV20-1 and TRBJ2-3; D not resolved. The clonotype was recovered from a female patient aged 2-15 years who had a stem cell transplant for congenital amegakaryocytic thrombocytopenia, so the T cells may come from the graft donor. The CDR3 is CSASGRLTSTDTQYF. In DNA form, the CDR3 reads TGCAGTGCTAGTGGTCGTCTCACTAGCACAGATACGCAGTATTTT.